Shown below are 4 T cell receptor beta chains from a single sample sequenced in a study of shared clonotypes between healthy human individuals. This table comes from immunoSEQ multiplex PCR, and its TCRdb copy is limited to in-frame clones, with some not included. The sample gives 2 million to 2.5 million clones, roughly 95% of which show up once; around 0.13% is in the top ten. The sample was naive CD4+ T cells sorted from blood. Subset specified: CD45RA+ positively selected. These receptors originate from a man aged 18 to 30 in good health.

A single count supports this clone. V is TRBV5-1 and J is TRBJ2-5, with a tentative D call TRBD1 (6 bases). V was shortened by 2 bases and J by 2 bases, with 13 bases between the two germline ends. The CDR3 consists of 15 residues. In germline, CDR1 is SGHRS, CDR2 YFSETQ. CDR3 loop: CASSLEQGSQETQYF. CDR3 nucleotide sequence: TGCGCCAGCAGCTTAGAGCAGGGGTCACAAGAGACCCAGTACTTC.

The chain has TRBV9 and TRBJ2-7; 12 bases match TRBD1. Germline values: CDR1 SGDLS, CDR2 YYNGEE. The CDR3 is 15 amino acids. V trimming: 0 bases; J trimming: 9 bases; junction bases outside the gene matches: 7. CDR3 in amino acids: CASSVGRDRGPRQYF. In DNA form, the CDR3 reads TGTGCCAGCAGCGTAGGGCGGGACAGGGGGCCTAGGCAGTACTTC.

The gene calls are TRBV12-5 and TRBJ2-7, with D possibly matching TRBD2 (5 bases). This CDR3 has 12 amino acids. Germline CDR1 and CDR2: LGHNT and FRNRAP. V was shortened by 9 bases and J by 0 bases, with 9 bases between the two germline ends. CDR3 sequence: CASGNYSYEQYF. CDR3 in DNA: TGTGCTAGCGGGAATTACTCCTACGAGCAGTACTTC.

This clone showed up just once. This rearrangement joins TRBV5-4 to TRBJ1-2, with D maybe TRBD1 (6 bases). Germline V CDR1 and CDR2: SGHNT, YYREEE (reference sequence). CDR3 size: 13 residues. The V and J ends lost 4 bases and 2 bases respectively, with 9 bases between them. The chain's CDR3 is CASSKDSNYGYTF. In DNA, the CDR3 is TGTGCCAGCAGCAAGGACAGCAACTATGGCTACACCTTC.